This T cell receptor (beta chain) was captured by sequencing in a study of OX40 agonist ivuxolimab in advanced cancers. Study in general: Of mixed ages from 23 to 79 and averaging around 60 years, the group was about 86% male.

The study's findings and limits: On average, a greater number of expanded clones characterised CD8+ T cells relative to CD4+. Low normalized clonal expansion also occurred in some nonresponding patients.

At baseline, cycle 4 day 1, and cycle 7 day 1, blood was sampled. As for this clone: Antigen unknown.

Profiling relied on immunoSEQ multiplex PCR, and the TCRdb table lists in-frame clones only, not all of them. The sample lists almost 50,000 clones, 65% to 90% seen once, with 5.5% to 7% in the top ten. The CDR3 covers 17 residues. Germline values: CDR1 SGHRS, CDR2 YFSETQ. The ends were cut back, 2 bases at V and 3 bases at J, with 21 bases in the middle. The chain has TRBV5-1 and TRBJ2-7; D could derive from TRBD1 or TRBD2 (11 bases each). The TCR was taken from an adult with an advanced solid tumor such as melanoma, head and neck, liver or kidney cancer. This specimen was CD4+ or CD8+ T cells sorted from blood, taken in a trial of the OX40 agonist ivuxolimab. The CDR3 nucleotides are TGCGCCAGCAGCTTAGGGACAGGGGGACTAGCGGACTACGAGCAGTACTTC. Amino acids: CASSLGTGGLADYEQYF. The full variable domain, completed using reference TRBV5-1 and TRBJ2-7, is KAGVTQTPRYLIKTRGQQVTLSCSPISGHRSVSWYQQTPGQGLQFLFEYFSETQRNKGNFPGRFSGRQFSNSRSEMNVSTLELGDSALYLCASSLGTGGLADYEQYFGPGTRLTVT.